This T cell receptor beta chain originates from a study of T cell responses to AZD1222 COVID-19 vaccine. Study-level points and caveats: Donors, mostly white British, included more females; clonal diversity was possibly underestimated. Nearly half of the spike-specific TCRs reportedly recognize variant regions that carry no mutations. After two AZD1222 doses, spike-specific TCR breadth and depth rose versus day 0.

A note on this clone: The antigen remains undetermined.

Some clones are missing from TCRdb's copy, which holds only in-frame ones; the method was immunoSEQ multiplex PCR. The repertoire includes about 150,000 clones, roughly nine tenths of them detected once, and under 2% sits in the top ten. This CDR3 is 14 amino acids long. Germline loops: CDR1 SEHNR, CDR2 FQNEAQ (reference sequence). V gave up 5 bases and J gave up 7 bases, with 14 bases separating them. This TCR was recovered from an adult who received the AZD1222 COVID-19 vaccine. The rearrangement joins TRBV7-9 to TRBJ2-2, with D possibly matching TRBD1 (6 bases). The sequencing used peripheral blood, collected 28 days after the second AZD1222 dose. CDR3 sequence reads: CASSPGTFGGELFF. The CDR3 DNA reads as TGTGCCAGCAGCCCAGGGACATTTGGCGGGGAGCTGTTTTTT.